Listed here are 11 T cell receptor beta chains from one sample, sequenced in a study of neurological immune-mediated disorders. TCRdb recomputed calls from the 5' RACE reads with MiXCR, one row per CDR3 protein. There are roughly 45,000 distinct CDR3 sequences in the sample; around 12% occur only once, and 4.5% to 5.5% lies in the top ten. The time point here: longitudinal time-point 2. The specimen was PBMCs. All receptors come from a male donor with HTLV-1-associated myelopathy (HAM/TSP).

This clonotype was observed many times. Relative to the germline gene, one junction end is altered; a read error may explain this. The chain uses TRBV6-5 and TRBJ1-5; a weak D match, TRBD1 (6 bases). The CDR3 runs to 15 residues. Per germline, CDR1 MNHEY and CDR2 SVGAGI. The CDR3 DNA follows: TGTGTCAGCAGTTACACCTCGGACAGTAACCAGCCCCAGCATTTT. Translating it yields CVSSYTSDSNQPQHF.

This clonotype was observed many times. This chain links TRBV7-2 with TRBJ2-5; D is possibly TRBD1 (5 bases). CDR3 size: 14 residues. Trimming pared 4 bases from V and 1 base from J, leaving 10 bases between. From germline, CDR1 is SGHTA and CDR2 FQGNSA. CDR3 residues: CASSYRQLQETQYF. The CDR3 bases are TGTGCCAGCAGCTACAGACAGCTCCAAGAGACCCAGTACTTC.

This clonotype came up many times. This chain connects TRBV6-1 to TRBJ2-7; D perhaps matches TRBD1 (6 bases). V was trimmed by 6 bases and J by 6 bases, leaving 18 bases between them. CDR3 length: 14 amino acids. From germline, CDR1 is MNHNS and CDR2 SASEGT. The CDR3 DNA follows: TGTGCCAGCAGGACCTCAGGGGTTATAATCGAGCAGTACTTC. It yields the protein CASRTSGVIIEQYF.

This clonotype was picked up many times. The chain joins TRBV12-3 or TRBV12-4 to TRBJ2-7; possible D gene TRBD1, 5 bases. V was trimmed by 7 bases and J by 2 bases, leaving 15 bases between them. This CDR3 region has 14 residues. CDR3 in DNA: TGTGCCAGCAACCTTCAAGGGGCTACCTACGAGCAGTACTTC. Its protein product is CASNLQGATYEQYF.

This clonotype was observed at least ten times. This chain links TRBV20-1 with TRBJ2-1; 10 positions match TRBD2. CDR3 length equals 17 residues. Trimming at V came to 5 bases and at J to 1 base, leaving 11 bases not matched to a gene. The germline V gene has CDR1 DFQATT and CDR2 SNEGSKA (reference sequence). The CDR3 DNA sequence: TGCAGTGCTCACAGCGGGGGGGCCGGTTTATCCTACAATGAGCAGTTCTTC. Its translation: CSAHSGGAGLSYNEQFF.

This clonotype was seen many times. V usage is TRBV12-3 or TRBV12-4 and J usage is TRBJ2-2, with D possibly matching TRBD1 (5 bases). The CDR3 has 11 amino acids. V lost 10 bases to trimming and J lost 6 bases, with 9 bases between them. The CDR3 reads CATRGSGELFF. The CDR3 DNA reads as TGTGCCACAAGGGGTTCCGGGGAGCTGTTTTTT.

This clonotype has at least ten counts. The chain combines TRBV5-1 with TRBJ2-1; 8 bases match TRBD1. J lost 3 bases, V lost 0 bases, and 2 bases had no gene match. CDR1 and CDR2 from the germline V gene are SGHRS and YFSETQ. This CDR3 spans 15 amino acids. The CDR3 loop reads CASSLDGQGYNEQFF. The CDR3 region has the DNA TGCGCCAGCAGCTTGGATGGACAGGGCTACAATGAGCAGTTCTTC.

This clonotype has at least ten counts. CDR3 region: CASRQTGGETQYF. The CDR3, as DNA: TGTGCCAGCAGGCAGACAGGCGGGGAGACCCAGTACTTC. The rearrangement links TRBV12-3 or TRBV12-4 to TRBJ2-5; possibly TRBD1 for D (6 bases). This CDR3 is built from 13 residues. Trimming removed 6 bases at V and 5 bases at J, with 13 bases between.

J is TRBJ2-5 and V is TRBV5-1; 11 bases agree with TRBD1. Germline V gives CDR1 SGHRS, CDR2 YFSETQ. J was trimmed by 5 bases and V by 4 bases; bases with no gene match: 10. This CDR3 is built from 16 residues. CDR3 protein: CASSRTGQGAFETQYF. CDR3 DNA: TGCGCCAGCAGCCGGACCGGACAGGGGGCGTTTGAGACCCAGTACTTC.

This clonotype appeared many times. The V and J genes are TRBV9 and TRBJ2-5, with TRBD2 matching 13 bases. The length of the CDR3 is 17 residues. Germline-derived CDR1 and CDR2 are SGDLS and YYNGEE. The junction had 6 bases not matched to a gene; V was cut back by 3 bases and J by 1 base. CDR3 loop: CASSDGLAGAPQETQYF. CDR3 nucleotides: TGTGCCAGCAGCGACGGACTAGCGGGGGCCCCCCAAGAGACCCAGTACTTC.

The J gene is TRBJ1-4, the V gene TRBV10-2, with 8 bases aligning to TRBD1. In germline, CDR1 is WSHSY, CDR2 SAAADI. This CDR3 contains 14 residues. Trimming cost V 6 bases and J 7 bases; bases outside gene matches: 7. CDR3 sequence (DNA): TGCGCCAGCAGGAGGACAGGGCCTGTTGAAAAACTGTTTTTT. It codes for CASRRTGPVEKLFF.